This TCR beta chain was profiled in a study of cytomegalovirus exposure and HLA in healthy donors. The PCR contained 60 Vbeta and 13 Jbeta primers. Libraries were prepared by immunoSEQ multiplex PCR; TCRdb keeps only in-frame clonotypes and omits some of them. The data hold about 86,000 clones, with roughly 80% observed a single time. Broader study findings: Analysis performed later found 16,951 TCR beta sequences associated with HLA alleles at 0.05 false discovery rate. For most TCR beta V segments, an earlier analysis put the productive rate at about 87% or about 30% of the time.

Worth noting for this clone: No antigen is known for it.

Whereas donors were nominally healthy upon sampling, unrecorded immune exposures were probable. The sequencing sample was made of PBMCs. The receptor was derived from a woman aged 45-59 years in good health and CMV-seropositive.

The CDR3 region has the DNA TGTGCCAGCAGACCCTGGGGGGCAACTAATGAAAAACTGTTTTTT. Translation: CASRPWGATNEKLFF. This sequence joins TRBV27 and TRBJ1-4; tentatively, D is TRBD1 (5 bases). This CDR3 region has 15 residues. The germline CDR1 and CDR2 sequences are MNHEY and SMNVEV (reference sequence). Trimming cost V 6 bases and J 0 bases, with 11 bases left between them.